A selection of T cell receptor beta chains follows, all from one sample in a study of cytomegalovirus exposure and HLA in healthy donors. Some clones are missing from TCRdb's copy, which holds only in-frame ones; the method was immunoSEQ multiplex PCR. The sample comprises 150,000 or so clones, roughly 75% of which are singletons, and approximately 10% rests with the top ten. The sample comprised PBMCs. These receptors were taken from a man aged 18 to 30 in good health and CMV-seropositive. Both conserved end residues are part of each CDR3. The order of the fields is D gene, clone size, V gene, J gene, CDR3 DNA, CDR3 protein. The D gene is left open where the match is weak. Rows give clone size only sometimes, using once, few, many, or a class for an expanded clone.

TRBD1	once	TRBV19	TRBJ1-2	TGTGCCAGTAATCGACCTGTCGGGACAGGGGTGTATGGCTACACCTTC	CASNRPVGTGVYGYTF
NA	once	TRBV7-2	TRBJ1-2	TGTGCCAGCAGCTTAGGGGGGGGTTATGGCTACACCTTC	CASSLGGGYGYTF
NA	NA	TRBV27	TRBJ1-1	TGTGCCAGCAGTTTACCTTCGGGGGATAGGGCTTTCTTT	CASSLPSGDRAFF
TRBD1	few	TRBV2	TRBJ2-7	TGTGCCAGCAGTTCACAGGGGGCGGAATACGAGCAGTACTTC	CASSSQGAEYEQYF
TRBD2	NA	TRBV5-4	TRBJ2-1	TGTGCCAGCAGCTCCCAGGGACTAGCGGGATATTCGCCCAATGAGCAGTTCTTC	CASSSQGLAGYSPNEQFF
TRBD1	once	TRBV30	TRBJ2-1	TGTGCCTGGGAGGACAGGGGATCGAATGAGCAGTTCTTC	CAWEDRGSNEQFF
TRBD2	NA	TRBV19	TRBJ2-7	TGTGCCAGTGGGGTAGCGGGAGGTGGCGAGCAGTACTTC	CASGVAGGGEQYF
NA	NA	TRBV29-1	TRBJ2-1	TGCAGCGTTGTGGGGAACGACAAAGGGGGGCTAGCGGATCTTTACTCCTACAATGAGCAGTTCTTC	CSVVGNDKGGLADLYSYNEQFF
NA	once	TRBV6-1	TRBJ2-7	TGTGCCAGCAGTGAAGCTCGGTACGAGCAGTACTTC	CASSEARYEQYF
NA	few	TRBV14	TRBJ2-7	TGTGCCAGCAGTGGGGGGACGAACTACGAGCAGTACTTC	CASSGGTNYEQYF
NA	few	TRBV11-1	TRBJ2-7	TGTGCCAGCAGCTTCTTCGCAGGGCAGGCCGAGCAGTACTTC	CASSFFAGQAEQYF
TRBD1	NA	TRBV28	TRBJ2-7	TGTGCCAGCAGTTCGACAGGGAACCCTTTCTACGAGCAGTACTTC	CASSSTGNPFYEQYF
NA	NA	TRBV23-1	TRBJ2-7	TGCGCCAGCAGTCACCCCGAGGCGGAAGTATGCGAGCAGTACTTC	CASSHPEAEVCEQYF
NA	few	TRBV20-1	TRBJ2-7	TGCAGTGCTAACGGGGTAGACGAGCAGTACTTC	CSANGVDEQYF
NA	NA	TRBV21-1	TRBJ2-7	TGTGCCAGCAGCAAAGCCGGGACTTCCTCCTACGAGCAGTACTTC	CASSKAGTSSYEQYF
NA	NA	TRBV7-6	TRBJ2-7	TGTGCCAGCAGCGCGCTGGGTGGGGCTACCTACGAGCAGTACTTC	CASSALGGATYEQYF
TRBD2	NA	TRBV5-1	TRBJ2-7	TGCGCCAGCAGAACGAGGGGACTAGCGGGAGAAAGCGAGCAGTACTTC	CASRTRGLAGESEQYF
NA	NA	TRBV5-8	TRBJ1-2	TGTGCCAGCAGCTTCCCACGCCAGGGTCAAGGCTACACCTTC	CASSFPRQGQGYTF
NA	NA	TRBV18	TRBJ1-1	TGTGCCAGCTCTAGGGATCGGGGGACTGAAGCTTTCTTT	CASSRDRGTEAFF
TRBD2	NA	TRBV28	TRBJ2-5	TGTGCCAGCACCCCGGAGTCCCGACTAGCGAAAGAGACCCAGTACTTC	CASTPESRLAKETQYF
TRBD2	NA	TRBV19	TRBJ2-1	TGTGCCAGTAGTATAGAATTTGATAGCGGGAGTTCCTACAATGAGCAGTTCTTC	CASSIEFDSGSSYNEQFF
NA	few	TRBV11-2	TRBJ2-1	TGTGCCAGCGTACCCCCGGGAGTTATTGAGCAGTTCTTC	CASVPPGVIEQFF
NA	NA	TRBV28	TRBJ1-1	TGTGCCAGCAGTTTCTCTGGGGGCCAGGACACTGAAGCTTTCTTT	CASSFSGGQDTEAFF
TRBD1	NA	TRBV19	TRBJ1-1	TGTGCCAGTACCGGGGGACAGGTTTTAATGAACACTGAAGCTTTCTTT	CASTGGQVLMNTEAFF
NA	few	TRBV7-2	TRBJ1-3	TGTGCCAGCACAACAGGACCCTCTGGAAACACCATATATTTT	CASTTGPSGNTIYF
TRBD1	once	TRBV2	TRBJ1-3	TGTGCCAGCAGCGTCCCCAAGGACAGGGGCAACTCTGGAAACACCATATATTTT	CASSVPKDRGNSGNTIYF
TRBD1	NA	TRBV5-3	TRBJ1-1	TGTGTCTCTACCCCCAGGGGGCTGAACACTGAAGCTTTCTTT	CVSTPRGLNTEAFF
TRBD1	NA	TRBV27	TRBJ1-5	TGTGCCAGCAGTCTTGGGACAGGGGGATCGTATCAGCCCCAGCATTTT	CASSLGTGGSYQPQHF
NA	NA	TRBV27	TRBJ1-5	TGTGCCAGCAGTCTCAGGGTTCACCAGCCCCAGCATTTT	CASSLRVHQPQHF
NA	NA	TRBV19	TRBJ1-3	TGTGCCAGTAGTCCGGCCTCCGACGCGGGTGGAAACACCATATATTTT	CASSPASDAGGNTIYF
NA	NA	TRBV5-6	TRBJ2-5	TGTGCCAGCAGCTTGGTCGGAACAGTGACCTCGGAGACCCAGTACTTC	CASSLVGTVTSETQYF
NA	NA	TRBV6-5	TRBJ2-7	TGTGCCAGCAGTTACTCAACGGGTTACGAGCAGTACTTC	CASSYSTGYEQYF
TRBD2	NA	TRBV4-1	TRBJ2-5	TGCGCCAGCTCGGGACTAGCGAGGTACCAAGAGACCCAGTACTTC	CASSGLARYQETQYF
TRBD2	NA	TRBV27	TRBJ2-1	TGTGCCAGCAGTCCTAGCGGGAACAATGAGCAGTTCTTC	CASSPSGNNEQFF
NA	NA	TRBV6-6	TRBJ2-7	TGTGCCAGCAGATATCTTACTGCTACCGGGGACGAGCAGTACTTC	CASRYLTATGDEQYF
TRBD1	NA	TRBV30	TRBJ1-5	TGTGCCTGGAGCCAGACAGGGAGAATTCGCAATCAGCCCCAGCATTTT	CAWSQTGRIRNQPQHF
NA	NA	TRBV5-1	TRBJ2-1	TGCGCCAGCAGCTTTTTCCGGGACTCCGGTTTGAAAGAGCAGTTCTTC	CASSFFRDSGLKEQFF
TRBD1	few	TRBV6-4	TRBJ2-3	TGTGCCAGCAGTACCGGGACAGGGGGCACAGATACGCAGTATTTT	CASSTGTGGTDTQYF
NA	few	TRBV4-1	TRBJ1-2	TGCGCCAGCAGCGGGCAACTGTCCGTCGGCTACACCTTC	CASSGQLSVGYTF
NA	NA	TRBV7-3	TRBJ2-7	TGTGCCAGCAGTCTAAATCCTCTGAATGAGCAGTACTTC	CASSLNPLNEQYF
NA	NA	TRBV5-1	TRBJ2-3	TGCGCCAGCAGCTTGGGGGTCCGGGGCACAGATACGCAGTATTTT	CASSLGVRGTDTQYF
NA	few	TRBV5-1	TRBJ2-1	TGCGCCAGCAGCTTGTGGCTTGATGCCTCCAATGAGCAGTTCTTC	CASSLWLDASNEQFF
TRBD2	NA	TRBV6-1	TRBJ2-5	TGTGCCAGCAGTGAAGCGCGGAGTAGCGGGAGGGGGGAGACCCAGTACTTC	CASSEARSSGRGETQYF
TRBD1	NA	TRBV4-1	TRBJ1-5	TGCGCCAGCAGCCAAGGACAGGGGGTCGGGCAGCCCCAGCATTTT	CASSQGQGVGQPQHF
NA	NA	TRBV30	TRBJ1-1	TGTGCCTGGAGTCCATTAACAGTGGACACTGAAGCTTTCTTT	CAWSPLTVDTEAFF
NA	NA	TRBV7-9	TRBJ1-1	TGTTCCAGCAGCTTAGCGGCAGTCACTGAAGCTTTCTTT	CSSSLAAVTEAFF
NA	NA	TRBV9	TRBJ2-3	TGTGCCAGCAGCGTAGGAGTAGGGGCCAACACAGATACGCAGTATTTT	CASSVGVGANTDTQYF
TRBD1	few	TRBV6-1	TRBJ2-4	TGTGCCAGCAGTGAAGGGACAGGGATGGCAAACATTCAGTACTTC	CASSEGTGMANIQYF
TRBD2	NA	TRBV7-3	TRBJ2-2	TGTGCCAGCAGCTCTCACGGACTAGCGGGAAGGACCGGGGAGCTGTTTTTT	CASSSHGLAGRTGELFF
TRBD2	NA	TRBV18	TRBJ2-1	TGTGCCAGCTCACCGGGACTAGCGGACAATGAGCAGTTCTTC	CASSPGLADNEQFF
NA	NA	TRBV28	TRBJ2-1	TGTGCCAGCAGTTCGGTCGGGATCGGGTCCTACAATGAGCAGTTCTTC	CASSSVGIGSYNEQFF
NA	NA	TRBV11-2	TRBJ2-7	TGTGCCAGCACCCCATGGGCGGGGAGCTCCTACGAGCAGTACTTC	CASTPWAGSSYEQYF
NA	NA	TRBV25-1	TRBJ1-4	TGTGCCAGCAGTGAACAAGTGGGGCGGAATAATGAAAAACTGTTTTTT	CASSEQVGRNNEKLFF
NA	NA	TRBV13	TRBJ2-7	TGTGCCAGCAGCTACAACCCGGCGGGGGAGCAGTACTTC	CASSYNPAGEQYF